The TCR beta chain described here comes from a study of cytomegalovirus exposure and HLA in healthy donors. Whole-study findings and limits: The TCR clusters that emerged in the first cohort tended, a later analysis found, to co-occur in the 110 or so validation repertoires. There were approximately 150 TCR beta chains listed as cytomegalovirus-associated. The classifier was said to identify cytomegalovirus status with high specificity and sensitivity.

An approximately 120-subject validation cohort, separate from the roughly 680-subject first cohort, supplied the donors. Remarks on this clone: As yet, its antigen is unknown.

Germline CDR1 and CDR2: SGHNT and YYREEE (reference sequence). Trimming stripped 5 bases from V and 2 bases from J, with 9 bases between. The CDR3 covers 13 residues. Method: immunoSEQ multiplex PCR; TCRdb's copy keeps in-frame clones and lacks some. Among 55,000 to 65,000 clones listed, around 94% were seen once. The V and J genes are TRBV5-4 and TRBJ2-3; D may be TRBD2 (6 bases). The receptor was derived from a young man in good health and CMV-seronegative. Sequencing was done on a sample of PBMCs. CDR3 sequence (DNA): TGTGCCAGCAGTCGCGGGGACACAGATACGCAGTATTTT. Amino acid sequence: CASSRGDTDTQYF.